The next 10 T cell receptor beta chains were all read from a single sample in a study of T-cell memory formation after mild COVID-19. TCRdb recomputed calls from the 5' RACE reads with MiXCR, one row per CDR3 protein. This sample has fewer than 700,000 distinct CDR3 sequences, with roughly 18% found just once. What was sequenced was PBMCs or a T cell subset sorted from them (not recorded which). Receptors were obtained from an adult woman who had mild COVID-19 (a few samples of this study predate the infection). Cell type and time point are not known.

CDR3 sequence (DNA): TGTGTATTAAGAGGGGCGAACACTGAAGCTTTCTTT. Amino acids: CVLRGANTEAFF. This rearrangement joins TRBV6-5 to TRBJ1-1, with D possibly being TRBD1 (5 bases). The germline CDR1 and CDR2 sequences are MNHEY and SVGAGI. This CDR3 contains 12 residues.

This clonotype was seen more than once but under ten times. The rearrangement links TRBV4-1 to TRBJ2-7; 9 bases agree with TRBD2. The CDR3 is made up of 15 amino acids. The ends lost 3 bases at V and 5 bases at J; junction bases unmatched: 8. Germline V gives CDR1 MGHRA, CDR2 YSYEKL. The CDR3 spells CASSHPREGLDEQYF. CDR3 sequence (DNA): TGCGCCAGCAGCCATCCGCGGGAGGGCTTGGACGAGCAGTACTTC.

The rearrangement joins TRBV12-3 or TRBV12-4 to TRBJ1-2; no firm D call. Trimming removed 0 bases at V and 8 bases at J, with 7 bases between. The CDR3 spans 12 residues. CDR3 sequence: CASSLAGAGYTF. The DNA of the CDR3 is TGTGCCAGCAGTTTAGCCGGCGCGGGCTACACCTTC.

The rearrangement joins TRBV7-9 to TRBJ2-2, with TRBD1 identical over 7 bases. V was pared by 5 bases and J by 3 bases, with 3 bases of the junction left unmatched. This CDR3 has 14 residues. CDR1 and CDR2 (germline): SEHNR, FQNEAQ (reference sequence). The CDR3 sequence is CASSQGDYTGELFF. The CDR3 nucleotides are TGTGCCAGCAGCCAGGGGGATTACACCGGGGAGCTGTTTTTT.

The rearrangement links TRBV23-1 to TRBJ2-7; D uncertain. TRBV23-1 belongs to the ORF category, with a function that is uncertain. Trimming shortened V by 1 base and J by 11 bases, and 3 bases separated the two germline ends. The CDR3 runs 9 residues. In nucleotides, the CDR3 is TGCGCCAGCAGTCAATGGGAGTACTTC. Its translation is CASSQWEYF.

This clonotype was picked up a small number of times. This sequence joins TRBV10-3 and TRBJ1-5; 7 positions match TRBD1. This CDR3 has 15 amino acids. V was pared by 3 bases and J by 6 bases, with 8 bases of the junction left unmatched. Germline CDR1 is ENHRY and CDR2 is SYGVKD. CDR3 loop: CAISDGTETGQPQHF. The CDR3 region has the DNA TGTGCCATCAGTGACGGGACAGAGACCGGTCAGCCCCAGCATTTT.

The V and J genes are TRBV2 and TRBJ2-1; perhaps TRBD2 as D (6 bases). This CDR3 contains 14 residues. Germline loops: CDR1 SNHLY, CDR2 FYNNEI. V lost 10 bases, J lost 6 bases, and 19 bases lay in between. The CDR3 here is CATRRTTLVNEQFF. The CDR3 DNA follows: TGTGCCACCCGAAGGACTACTTTAGTCAATGAGCAGTTCTTC.

This CDR3 reads CASSKTGLSFYEQYF. The CDR3 nucleotides are TGTGCCAGCAGCAAAACGGGACTTAGTTTCTACGAGCAGTACTTC. The genes are TRBV12-3 or TRBV12-4 and TRBJ2-7, with D possibly being TRBD2 (6 bases). With 6 bases removed from V and 3 bases from J, the gap between germline ends came to 18 bases. CDR3 length: 15 amino acids.

This clonotype was seen a handful of times. V and J are TRBV7-9 and TRBJ1-1; D remains ambiguous. V was cut by 1 base and J by 5 bases, with 5 bases left in between. The CDR3 extends over 12 amino acids. Germline V gene lookup returns CDR1 SEHNR and CDR2 FQNEAQ (reference sequence). CDR3 coding DNA: TGTGCCAGCAGCTTAGAATGGACTGAAGCTTTCTTT. Protein sequence: CASSLEWTEAFF.

This clonotype was seen a handful of times. The gene calls are TRBV12-3 or TRBV12-4 and TRBJ1-4; TRBD1 agrees at 7 bases. The J segment lost 11 bases and the V segment lost 4 bases, leaving 7 bases of the junction unmatched. The CDR3 covers 13 residues. The CDR3 DNA reads as TGTGCCAGCAGTTCCCAGACAGGGCACAAACTGTTTTTT. Amino acid sequence: CASSSQTGHKLFF.